The clone carrying this T cell receptor beta chain was recorded a few times. Extraction yielded at least 6 micrograms of total RNA per sample. The data originate from a study of blood T cells in healthy people across ages. Sample-barcoded 5' priming and a J-beta primer mix drove a second PCR of roughly 6 to 12 cycles. TCRdb passed the 5' RACE reads through MiXCR, listing each CDR3 protein once. The sample shows 1.8 million or so distinct CDR3 sequences, about 39% of them seen only once. Sequences were obtained from blood. This receptor was taken from a human donor in good health.

CDR3 in amino acids: CASSQPSTGVDEQYF. The CDR3 DNA reads TGCGCCAGCAGCCAACCCTCGACAGGGGTGGACGAGCAGTACTTC. The chain is built from TRBV4-1 and TRBJ2-7, with 8 bases lining up with TRBD1. The CDR3 totals 15 residues. The germline V gene encodes CDR1 MGHRA and CDR2 YSYEKL. Unmatched junction bases numbered 8, after V lost 2 bases and J lost 5 bases.